Shown below are 3 T cell receptor beta chains from a single sample sequenced in a study of blood T cells in healthy people across ages. A second about 6 to 12 cycle PCR used barcoded and J-beta primers. TCRdb re-derived calls from the 5' RACE reads in MiXCR, one entry per CDR3 protein. The profile covers hundreds of thousands of distinct CDR3 sequences, with 55% to 70% appearing a single time and 22% taken by the ten largest. The material sequenced was blood. These receptors were obtained from a man aged 25-40 years in good health.

This chain joins TRBV29-1 and TRBJ2-1, with TRBD2 identical over 8 bases. V shed 4 bases, J shed 3 bases, and the junction held 5 bases outside the gene matches. The germline V gene has CDR1 SQVTM and CDR2 ANQGSEA. This CDR3 has 14 amino acids. The CDR3 DNA follows: TGCAGCGTTGTGGCGGGAGGTTACTACAATGAGCAGTTCTTC. This encodes CSVVAGGYYNEQFF.

The chain has TRBV6-1 and TRBJ2-1, with TRBD2 as a possible D gene (5 bases). V lost 6 bases and J 8 bases, leaving 11 bases between the germline ends. The CDR3 is 12 residues long. The germline CDR1 and CDR2 sequences are MNHNS and SASEGT. CDR3 amino acids: CASSQLVDEQFF. DNA for the CDR3: TGTGCCAGCAGCCAACTAGTGGATGAGCAGTTCTTC.

Concerning this clonotype: The junction differs from germline at one of its ends, possibly a read error. The chain is built from TRBV11-2 and TRBJ2-5; D is ambiguous. The J call may not be correct, given that the DNA end is closer to TRBJ2-7. CDR3 length: 12 residues. Germline V gene lookup returns CDR1 SGHAT and CDR2 FQNNGV. The CDR3 DNA reads as TGTGCTAGCAACTCCAATCTGGACGAGCAGTACTTC. It translates to CASNSNLDEQYF.